These T cell receptor beta chains were read from a single sample in a study of OX40 agonist ivuxolimab in advanced cancers. TCRdb's copy holds only in-frame clones and misses some; the assay was immunoSEQ multiplex PCR. In the table there are fewer than 85,000 clones, less than 85% of which are singletons. The sample was CD4+ or CD8+ T cells sorted from blood, taken in a trial of the OX40 agonist ivuxolimab. These receptors were taken from an adult with an advanced solid tumor such as melanoma, head and neck, liver or kidney cancer. CDR3s leave out the opening cysteine and the closing phenylalanine or tryptophan.

v_call	j_call	cdr3_aa
TRBV18	TRBJ1-1	ASSPSTGGANTEAF
TRBV7-9	TRBJ1-4	ASSLDSHDEKLF
TRBV15	TRBJ2-7	ATSTRQGNYEQY
TRBV5-1	TRBJ2-5	ASSLETSGGGETQY
TRBV5-8	TRBJ2-2	ASSGQRGSFGELF
TRBV7-2	TRBJ2-2	ASSPSLGTGELF
TRBV13	TRBJ2-1	ASSPGDRFSYNEQF
TRBV5-4	TRBJ2-5	ASSSQLAGGETQY
TRBV5-8	TRBJ1-1	ASSLLYTNTEAF
TRBV6-5	TRBJ1-5	ASREYTGQPQH
TRBV9	TRBJ2-3	ASSVRPVPGTSGGRSTDTQY
TRBV28	TRBJ2-7	ASSAPGRIPYEQY
TRBV5-4	TRBJ2-5	ASTQTGSKETQY
TRBV4-3	TRBJ1-1	ASSRLPGLNTEAF
TRBV11-2	TRBJ2-2	ASSVSRVTTGELF
TRBV29-1	TRBJ2-3	SVERGTDTQY
TRBV5-1	TRBJ1-1	ASAGAGATEAF
TRBV7-3	TRBJ2-3	ASSRLAGPSTDTQY
TRBV5-1	TRBJ2-7	ASSPMTSSYEQY
TRBV7-2	TRBJ1-3	ASSSSGISGNTIY
TRBV7-8	TRBJ2-7	ASSLARTGLSEQY
TRBV19	TRBJ1-6	ASSIFGGGNSPLH
TRBV19	TRBJ1-2	ASRLTGPDRRGLNYGYT
TRBV5-4	TRBJ2-1	ASSLNSGAYNEQF
TRBV10-3	TRBJ2-2	AISEFGGGATGELF
TRBV19	TRBJ1-2	ASSTAFGGYGYT
TRBV11-2	TRBJ2-2	ASSLVGTVNTGELF
TRBV15	TRBJ1-5	ATSRGTGNQPQH
TRBV18	TRBJ2-2	ASSRGLANTGELF
TRBV19	TRBJ1-3	ASSPDPLTGLPGNTIY
TRBV11-1	TRBJ2-3	ASSPVSGTQY